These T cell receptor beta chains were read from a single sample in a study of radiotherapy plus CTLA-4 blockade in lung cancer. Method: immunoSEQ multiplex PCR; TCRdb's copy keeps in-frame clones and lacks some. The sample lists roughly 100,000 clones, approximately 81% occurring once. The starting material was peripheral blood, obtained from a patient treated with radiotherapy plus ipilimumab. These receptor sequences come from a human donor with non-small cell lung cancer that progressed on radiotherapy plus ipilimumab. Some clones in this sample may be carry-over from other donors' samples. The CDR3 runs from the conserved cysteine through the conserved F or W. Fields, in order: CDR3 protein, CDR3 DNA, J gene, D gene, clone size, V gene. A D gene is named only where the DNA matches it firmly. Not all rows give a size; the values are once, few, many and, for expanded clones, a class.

CDR3 protein: CASSLRVLETDTQYF; CDR3 DNA: TGCGCCAGCAGCTTGCGTGTTCTCGAAACAGATACGCAGTATTTT; J gene: TRBJ2-3; D gene: .; clone size: .; V gene: TRBV5-1
CDR3 protein: CATSSGDWEEQFF; CDR3 DNA: TGTGCCACCAGCAGTGGAGACTGGGAGGAGCAGTTCTTC; J gene: TRBJ2-1; D gene: .; clone size: .; V gene: TRBV15
CDR3 protein: CASSHTTNTGELFF; CDR3 DNA: TGTGCCAGCAGTCATACGACGAACACCGGGGAGCTGTTTTTT; J gene: TRBJ2-2; D gene: .; clone size: .; V gene: TRBV7-8
CDR3 protein: CASSQALHRGNTGELFF; CDR3 DNA: TGCGCCAGCAGCCAAGCGCTCCACAGGGGGAACACCGGGGAGCTGTTTTTT; J gene: TRBJ2-2; D gene: TRBD1; clone size: few; V gene: TRBV4-3
CDR3 protein: CASSSPRDGSYEQYF; CDR3 DNA: TGTGCCAGCAGTTCCCCCCGGGACGGGTCCTACGAGCAGTACTTC; J gene: TRBJ2-7; D gene: .; clone size: few; V gene: TRBV6-6
CDR3 protein: CSASRWLDYTF; CDR3 DNA: TGCAGTGCATCAAGATGGTTGGACTACACCTTC; J gene: TRBJ1-2; D gene: .; clone size: .; V gene: TRBV20-1
CDR3 protein: CSAAGARTNEKLFF; CDR3 DNA: TGCAGCGCCGCAGGGGCGCGGACTAATGAAAAACTGTTTTTT; J gene: TRBJ1-4; D gene: .; clone size: .; V gene: TRBV29-1
CDR3 protein: CASSVGNTDTQYF; CDR3 DNA: TGTGCCAGCAGTGTCGGCAACACAGATACGCAGTATTTT; J gene: TRBJ2-3; D gene: .; clone size: .; V gene: TRBV6-1
CDR3 protein: CASSSGTLTNEQFF; CDR3 DNA: TGCGCCAGCAGCTCGGGTACGCTTACCAATGAGCAGTTCTTC; J gene: TRBJ2-1; D gene: .; clone size: .; V gene: TRBV5-1
CDR3 protein: CAWNDWIRGAGELFF; CDR3 DNA: TGTGCCTGGAATGACTGGATACGCGGGGCCGGGGAGCTGTTTTTT; J gene: TRBJ2-2; D gene: .; clone size: .; V gene: TRBV30
CDR3 protein: CASSPGLVFSETQYF; CDR3 DNA: TGTGCCAGCAGCCCGGGACTAGTGTTCTCGGAGACCCAGTACTTC; J gene: TRBJ2-5; D gene: TRBD2; clone size: once; V gene: TRBV27
CDR3 protein: CARSTGAGQGVYEQYF; CDR3 DNA: TGTGCCAGAAGCACTGGAGCCGGACAGGGTGTCTACGAGCAGTACTTC; J gene: TRBJ2-7; D gene: TRBD1; clone size: medium-sized; V gene: TRBV5-3
CDR3 protein: CASSQVDRGKNEQFF; CDR3 DNA: TGCGCCAGCAGCCAAGTAGACAGGGGAAAGAATGAGCAGTTCTTC; J gene: TRBJ2-1; D gene: TRBD1; clone size: once; V gene: TRBV4-1
CDR3 protein: CASRSGPDYEQYF; CDR3 DNA: TGCGCCAGCAGATCCGGGCCCGACTACGAGCAGTACTTC; J gene: TRBJ2-7; D gene: .; clone size: .; V gene: TRBV5-1
CDR3 protein: CASSEGGGPYNEQFF; CDR3 DNA: TGTGCCAGCAGTGAAGGGGGGGGACCCTACAATGAGCAGTTCTTC; J gene: TRBJ2-1; D gene: TRBD2; clone size: .; V gene: TRBV25-1
CDR3 protein: CASSISGTYEQYF; CDR3 DNA: TGTGCCAGTAGTATATCGGGGACCTACGAGCAGTACTTC; J gene: TRBJ2-7; D gene: .; clone size: .; V gene: TRBV19
CDR3 protein: CASSLAGIDYGYTF; CDR3 DNA: TGTGCCAGCAGCTTAGCAGGGATCGACTATGGCTACACCTTC; J gene: TRBJ1-2; D gene: .; clone size: few; V gene: TRBV7-2
CDR3 protein: CASSFLPSTGEAYNEQFF; CDR3 DNA: TGTGCCAGCAGCTTCCTTCCTTCGACAGGGGAAGCTTACAATGAGCAGTTCTTC; J gene: TRBJ2-1; D gene: TRBD1; clone size: .; V gene: TRBV7-2
CDR3 protein: CASSPGQGWEKLFF; CDR3 DNA: TGTGCCAGCAGCCCAGGACAGGGGTGGGAAAAACTGTTTTTT; J gene: TRBJ1-4; D gene: TRBD1; clone size: .; V gene: TRBV28
CDR3 protein: CASSLGAGQTETQYF; CDR3 DNA: TGTGCCAGCAGCTTAGGGGCAGGACAGACAGAGACCCAGTACTTC; J gene: TRBJ2-5; D gene: .; clone size: .; V gene: TRBV7-3